This T cell receptor beta chain came from a study of T cell responses to AZD1222 COVID-19 vaccine. Findings and limits, study-wide: It was only after the peak T cell response that any repertoires were sampled.

A note on this clone: Its specificity is unknown.

V was clipped by 6 bases and J by 4 bases, with 16 bases between them. CDR3 length: 15 amino acids. Germline V lookup: CDR1 MNHEY, CDR2 SVGAGI. The table came from immunoSEQ multiplex PCR; TCRdb's copy has only in-frame clones and leaves some out. Of 100,000 to 150,000 clones in the sample, approximately 94% are singletons; the top ten hold under 7.5%. The V call is TRBV6-5, the J call TRBJ1-5; the D gene is possibly TRBD1 (5 bases). This TCR was recovered from an adult in good health. The sequences come from peripheral blood, collected on day 0 of AZD1222 vaccination. CDR3 sequence (DNA): TGTGCCAGCAGCTTAACAGGCATCCCAAATCAGCCCCAGCATTTT. Encoded protein: CASSLTGIPNQPQHF.